Listed here are 18 T cell receptor beta chains from one sample, sequenced in a study of Graves' ophthalmopathy and Graves' hyperthyroidism. TCR beta CDR3 amplification used RNA transcripts. An initial RT-PCR round employing HTBI primers preceded a second-round multiplex PCR. MiXCR, run by TCRdb on the multiplex PCR reads, gives a single entry per CDR3 protein. In the table there are 660,000 or so distinct CDR3 sequences, about two fifths of which are singletons. The sample taken for sequencing was peripheral blood. Receptors originate from an adult man with Graves' ophthalmopathy.

There are many counts of this clonotype. The gene calls are TRBV12-5 and TRBJ2-7; D not certain. Trimming cost V 5 bases and J 5 bases, with 7 bases left between them. The CDR3 is made up of 11 amino acids. Germline CDR1 reads LGHNT; CDR2 reads FRNRAP. CDR3 region: CASGPVDEQYF. For the CDR3, the DNA is TGTGCTAGTGGTCCGGTAGACGAGCAGTACTTC.

The chain is built from TRBV7-2 and TRBJ2-3; D may be TRBD1 (5 bases). The CDR3 runs to 16 residues. The V gene lost 5 bases and the J gene lost 1 base, with 16 bases spanning the gap. Germline-derived CDR1 and CDR2 are SGHTA and FQGNSA. CDR3 loop: CASSRSRRGGTDTQYF. DNA for the CDR3: TGTGCCAGCAGCCGCTCCCGTAGGGGCGGCACAGATACGCAGTATTTT.

V is TRBV20-1 and J is TRBJ1-3; 11 bases fit TRBD1. The J segment lost 2 bases and the V segment lost 5 bases, leaving 5 bases of the junction unmatched. CDR1 and CDR2 (germline): DFQATT, SNEGSKA (reference sequence). The CDR3 is 15 residues long. The CDR3: CSAWDRGITGNTIYF. DNA for the CDR3: TGCAGTGCTTGGGACAGGGGGATCACTGGAAACACCATATATTTT.

The chain has TRBV5-1 and TRBJ2-2; no clear D. CDR1 is SGHRS, CDR2 YFSETQ, per germline. The CDR3 has 12 amino acids. V shed 5 bases and J shed 3 bases, with 5 bases lying between them. CDR3 DNA: TGCGCCAGCAGGCGAGACACCGGGGAGCTGTTTTTT. It encodes CASRRDTGELFF.

The genes are TRBV12-3 or TRBV12-4 and TRBJ2-5, with D perhaps assigned TRBD1 or TRBD2 (5 bases each). Trimming took off 3 bases at V and 5 bases at J, with 16 bases between the two ends. The CDR3 consists of 15 residues. The CDR3, as DNA: TGTGCCAGCAGTTTGGGGACGGTTACTCTCGAGACCCAGTACTTC. Translation: CASSLGTVTLETQYF.

This clonotype was observed at least ten times. CDR3 DNA: TGTGCCAGCAGCCGACAGGGGGCCACCGGGGAGCTGTTTTTT. It codes for CASSRQGATGELFF. This chain connects TRBV7-2 to TRBJ2-2, with 10 bases aligning to TRBD1. Looked up from germline, CDR1 is SGHTA and CDR2 is FQGNSA. The CDR3 extends over 14 amino acids. Trimming took 5 bases from V and 4 from J; bases not matched to a gene: 1.

The V gene is TRBV10-3, the J gene TRBJ2-3; either TRBD1 or TRBD2 may supply D (5 bases each). The V and J ends lost 11 bases and 3 bases respectively, with 18 bases between them. The CDR3 contains 14 residues. Per the germline V gene, CDR1 is ENHRY and CDR2 is SYGVKD. The chain's CDR3 is CAARRGQGTDTQYF. DNA for the CDR3: TGTGCCGCCAGGAGAGGGCAGGGAACAGATACGCAGTATTTT.

This clonotype was counted only a few times. The chain is built from TRBV9 and TRBJ1-6, with D unclear. Germline CDR1 and CDR2: SGDLS and YYNGEE. Trimming stripped 7 bases from V and 4 bases from J, with 9 bases between. This CDR3 is 13 amino acids long. CDR3 in amino acids: CASSPHYNSPLHF. CDR3 DNA: TGTGCCAGCTCGCCACATTATAATTCACCCCTCCACTTT.

This clonotype showed up just once. This chain links TRBV7-4 with TRBJ2-5; D gene uncertain. Per germline, CDR1 SGHVT and CDR2 SQSDAQ. The CDR3 loop spans 15 amino acids. Trimming cost V 1 base and J 5 bases, with 14 bases left between them. Written as DNA, the CDR3 is TGTGCCAGCAGCTTAGGCTCGGTCTTCTGGGAGACCCAGTACTTC. It encodes CASSLGSVFWETQYF.

A note on this clonotype: A read error may account for a junction end that differs from germline. The V call is TRBV10-3, the J call TRBJ1-2, with a possible D match to TRBD1 (5 bases). The length of the CDR3 is 14 residues. Germline V gene sequence: CDR1 ENHRY, CDR2 SYGVKD. The CDR3 region has the DNA TGTGCCAGCAGTTATTCGACAGTTAACTATGGCTACACCTTC. The encoded protein is CASSYSTVNYGYTF.

The V call is TRBV10-3, the J call TRBJ2-5; tentative D call: TRBD2 (5 bases). The CDR3 spans 14 residues. V was cut by 6 bases and J by 3 bases, with 14 bases left in between. CDR1 and CDR2 from the germline V gene are ENHRY and SYGVKD. The CDR3 loop is CAIRSSSGEETQYF. CDR3 sequence (DNA): TGTGCCATCAGATCTTCTTCCGGGGAAGAGACCCAGTACTTC.

This clonotype was recorded many times. Sequence at one end of the junction differs from germline and may be a read error. The rearrangement uses TRBV7-9 and TRBJ2-6; weak D call: TRBD1 (5 bases). The CDR3 is 15 amino acids. Germline CDR1 SEHNR, CDR2 FQNEAQ (reference sequence). CDR3 residues: CASSLGVAGANVLTF. The CDR3 DNA sequence: TGCGCCAGCAGCTTAGGGGTGGCTGGGGCCAACGTCCTGACTTTC. Full variable domain (missing parts from reference TRBV7-9 and TRBJ2-6): DTGVSQNPRHKITKRGQNVTFRCDPISEHNRLYWYRQTLGQGPEFLTYFQNEAQLEKSRLLSDRFSAERPKGSFSTLEIQRTEQGDSAMYLCASSLGVAGANVLTFGAGSRLTVL.

The J gene is TRBJ2-5, the V gene TRBV29-1, with 13 bases lining up with TRBD2. V dropped 8 bases and J dropped 3; count of bases not matched to a gene: 6. Germline CDR1 and CDR2: SQVTM and ANQGSEA. The CDR3 extends over 14 amino acids. CDR3 nucleotide sequence: TGCAGCCAAGGGACTAGCGGGGTAAAAGAGACCCAGTACTTC. The encoded protein is CSQGTSGVKETQYF. Full variable domain (remainder filled in from reference TRBV29-1 and TRBJ2-5): SAVISQKPSRDICQRGTSLTIQCQVDSQVTMMFWYRQQPGQSLTLIATANQGSEATYESGFVIDKFPISRPNLTFSTLTVSNMSPEDSSIYLCSQGTSGVKETQYFGPGTRLLVL.

This clonotype was found many times. The chain joins TRBV2 to TRBJ1-2; D might be TRBD1 (6 bases). V was shortened by 6 bases and J by 0 bases, with 20 bases between the two germline ends. Germline V CDR1 and CDR2: SNHLY, FYNNEI. CDR3 length: 17 residues. The DNA for the CDR3 is TGTGCCAGCAGGGGGGGGCAGGCACGATATTCTAACTATGGCTACACCTTC. Protein product: CASRGGQARYSNYGYTF.

With regard to this clonotype: This may come from a read error, since a much larger clone is one base off. V gene TRBV14 combines with J gene TRBJ1-5; 8 bases are a match to TRBD1. The ends lost 0 bases at V and 15 bases at J; junction bases unmatched: 7. Germline CDR1 SGHDN, CDR2 FVKESK. The CDR3 runs 13 residues. CDR3 DNA sequence: TGTGCCAGCAGCCAAGAGCAGGGGGCTCTGGTGCATTTT. This encodes CASSQEQGALVHF.

This clonotype was detected many times. The CDR3 here is CASSLGSGQGVEQYF. The CDR3 DNA is TGTGCCAGCAGCTTAGGGAGTGGGCAGGGAGTCGAGCAGTACTTC. The chain carries TRBV7-6 and TRBJ2-7; possibly TRBD1 or TRBD2 for D (5 bases each). Germline V gives CDR1 SGHVS, CDR2 FNYEAQ. V lost 1 base and J 6 bases, leaving 16 bases between the germline ends. This CDR3 contains 15 residues.

About this clonotype itself: The junction does not match germline at one end; this may be a read error. The chain recombines TRBV6-1 with TRBJ1-2; D is ambiguous. CDR3 length: 12 residues. Germline CDR1 and CDR2: MNHNS and SASEGT. In DNA, the CDR3 is TGTGCCATCAGTGAGTCCATCTATGGCTACACCTTC. Translating it yields CAISESIYGYTF.

In DNA form, the CDR3 reads TGTGCCAGCAGCTTCCCTTCAGGGGCTCGGGACGAGCAGTACTTC. The encoded protein is CASSFPSGARDEQYF. The rearrangement joins TRBV7-9 to TRBJ2-7; perhaps TRBD1 as D (6 bases). Germline CDR1 reads SEHNR; CDR2 reads FQNEAQ (reference sequence). Trimming took off 3 bases at V and 5 bases at J, with 17 bases between the two ends. This CDR3 has 15 residues. Supplemented by reference TRBV7-9 and TRBJ2-7, the full variable domain reads DTGVSQNPRHKITKRGQNVTFRCDPISEHNRLYWYRQTLGQGPEFLTYFQNEAQLEKSRLLSDRFSAERPKGSFSTLEIQRTEQGDSAMYLCASSFPSGARDEQYFGPGTRLTVT.